Below, 20 T cell receptor beta chains from the same sample are listed, as sequenced in a study of cytomegalovirus exposure and HLA in healthy donors. Amplification used 60 Vbeta primers and 13 Jbeta primers. The assay was immunoSEQ multiplex PCR, and TCRdb's table has in-frame clones only and misses some. The data show approximately 140,000 clones, around 86% seen once. Sequences were obtained from PBMCs. Receptors originate from a man younger than 35 in good health and CMV-seronegative.

This clone has more than one count but fewer than ten. The rearrangement uses TRBV5-1 and TRBJ2-3; 9 nucleotides line up with TRBD2. This CDR3 has 12 amino acids. The V gene's germline CDR1 is SGHRS and CDR2 YFSETQ. V shed 7 bases, J shed 11 bases, and the junction held 8 bases outside the gene matches. The CDR3 sequence is CASGSSGGGQYF. The CDR3 DNA is TGCGCCAGCGGCAGTAGCGGGGGTGGGCAGTATTTT.

The chain is built from TRBV30 and TRBJ1-2; 10 bases are a match to TRBD1. Germline V gives CDR1 GTSNPN, CDR2 SVGIG (reference sequence). The V gene end was trimmed by 7 bases and the J gene end by 8 bases; junction bases not matched to a gene: 13. The CDR3 is 14 residues long. The CDR3 sequence is CASQPGQGTSGYTF. The CDR3 DNA reads TGTGCCTCTCAACCGGGACAGGGGACTAGCGGCTACACCTTC.

The rearrangement links TRBV5-1 to TRBJ2-1; TRBD1 might be the D (6 bases). The CDR3 totals 17 residues. Trimming took 1 base from V and 3 from J, leaving 17 bases between them. Germline V gives CDR1 SGHRS, CDR2 YFSETQ. This chain's CDR3 is CASSLRSGTPSYNEQFF. Written as DNA, the CDR3 is TGCGCCAGCAGCTTGAGGTCCGGGACACCTAGCTACAATGAGCAGTTCTTC.

The chain is built from TRBV5-6 and TRBJ2-5; D remains unclear. V lost 1 base, J lost 1 base, and 11 bases lay in between. This CDR3 contains 15 residues. Germline CDR1 and CDR2: SGHDT and YYEEEE. CDR3 nucleotide sequence: TGTGCCAGCAGCTTGCGCACAGTACCCCAAGAGACCCAGTACTTC. This sequence encodes CASSLRTVPQETQYF.

The gene calls are TRBV14 and TRBJ2-2, with D hard to call. The CDR3 spans 13 residues. CDR1 is SGHDN, CDR2 FVKESK, per germline. Trimming removed 3 bases at V and 6 bases at J, with 8 bases between. As DNA, the CDR3 is TGTGCCAGCAGCCATTCGCGAGCCGGGGAGCTGTTTTTT. Amino acids: CASSHSRAGELFF.

The rearrangement links TRBV27 to TRBJ2-7; D is possibly TRBD1 (6 bases). This CDR3 comprises 17 residues. The V gene lost 5 bases and the J gene lost 4 bases, with 24 bases spanning the gap. Germline V gives CDR1 MNHEY, CDR2 SMNVEV (reference sequence). CDR3 residues: CASSISTDRRLAYEQYF. The CDR3 DNA reads TGTGCCAGCAGTATCTCCACAGACAGGAGGTTGGCTTACGAGCAGTACTTC.

A remark on this clone: The junction does not match germline at one end; this may be a read error. V usage is TRBV7-7 and J usage is TRBJ2-1; 13 nucleotides agree with TRBD2. CDR1 and CDR2 (germline): SSHAT, FNYEAQ (reference sequence). CDR3 length equals 13 residues. This CDR3 reads CASSGLAGDEQFF. The CDR3 DNA reads TGTGCTAGCAGCGGACTAGCGGGGGATGAGCAGTTCTTC.

This clone turned up a few times. The V gene is TRBV27, the J gene TRBJ1-2, with D maybe TRBD1 (5 bases). The germline V and J ends were trimmed by 4 bases and 2 bases, with 23 bases remaining between them. Germline lookup yields CDR1 MNHEY and CDR2 SMNVEV (reference sequence). This CDR3 is built from 18 residues. Here the CDR3 DNA reads TGTGCCAGCAGTTGGGCCCCCGGGGGAGGGGAGAAAAACTATGGCTACACCTTC. Its protein product is CASSWAPGGGEKNYGYTF.

This clone appeared once. The chain couples TRBV15 to TRBJ1-1, with 8 nucleotides matching TRBD1. CDR3 length: 15 residues. Germline V lookup: CDR1 LNHNV, CDR2 YYDKDF (reference sequence). The trim removed 2 bases at V and 5 bases at J, leaving 7 bases unmatched. The DNA for the CDR3 is TGTGCCACCAGCAGAAACAGGGGGATGGGAACTGAAGCTTTCTTT. Encoded protein: CATSRNRGMGTEAFF.

V is TRBV5-4 and J is TRBJ1-1; D call uncertain. The CDR3 is made up of 12 amino acids. Germline V gives CDR1 SGHNT, CDR2 YYREEE (reference sequence). The V gene lost 5 bases and the J gene lost 2 bases, with 7 bases spanning the gap. The CDR3 is CASRWPNTEAFF. CDR3 nucleotide sequence: TGTGCCAGCAGGTGGCCTAACACTGAAGCTTTCTTT. Drawing the rest from reference TRBV5-4 and TRBJ1-1, the complete variable domain is ETGVTQSPTHLIKTRGQQVTLRCSSQSGHNTVSWYQQALGQGPQFIFQYYREEENGRGNFPPRFSGLQFPNYSSELNVNALELDDSALYLCASRWPNTEAFFGQGTRLTVV.

This chain links TRBV4-3 with TRBJ2-2; D gene uncertain. Trimming shortened V by 3 bases and J by 4 bases, and 12 bases separated the two germline ends. The CDR3 covers 15 residues. Per germline, CDR1 LGHNA and CDR2 YSLEER. The CDR3 DNA reads TGCGCCAGCAGCCAGCAGACTGCCCCCACCGGGGAGCTGTTTTTT. This codes for CASSQQTAPTGELFF.

This clone was detected only a few times. The chain links TRBV6-5 to TRBJ1-2; D ambiguous. This CDR3 contains 16 residues. V lost 2 bases to trimming and J lost 0 bases, with 13 bases between them. From germline, CDR1 is MNHEY and CDR2 SVGAGI. Written as DNA, the CDR3 is TGTGCCAGCAGTTACACCTACGGGAGAACTAACTATGGCTACACCTTC. Protein product: CASSYTYGRTNYGYTF.

The chain uses TRBV21-1 and TRBJ1-5; TRBD1, as called in the table, went unchecked against the DNA. TRBV21-1 is a recognized pseudogene. This CDR3 is built from 16 residues. CDR3 sequence: CASTHLREGSNQPQHF. CDR3 nucleotide sequence: TGTGCCAGCACACACCTCAGGGAAGGAAGCAATCAGCCCCAGCATTTT.

This chain links TRBV10-3 with TRBJ2-3, with D maybe TRBD2 (6 bases). V was shortened by 6 bases and J by 5 bases, with 12 bases between the two germline ends. The CDR3 has 13 residues. CDR1 and CDR2 from the germline V gene are ENHRY and SYGVKD. Here the CDR3 reads CAIRTTEGDTQYF. CDR3 DNA sequence: TGTGCCATCAGGACGACGGAGGGAGATACGCAGTATTTT.

The J gene is TRBJ2-1, the V gene TRBV6-1, with unresolved D. The CDR3 loop spans 11 amino acids. V was shortened by 6 bases and J by 10 bases, with 10 bases between the two germline ends. Per germline, CDR1 MNHNS and CDR2 SASEGT. CDR3: CASRALTEQFF. The CDR3 DNA reads as TGTGCCAGCAGGGCTTTAACAGAGCAGTTCTTC.

The chain links TRBV12-5 to TRBJ1-2; 10 nucleotides line up with TRBD1. The CDR3 has 18 residues. V lost 6 bases, J lost 6 bases, and 19 bases stayed unmatched. The germline V gene encodes CDR1 LGHNT and CDR2 FRNRAP. The chain's CDR3 is CASGNVLGQGLPLDGYTF. CDR3 nucleotides: TGTGCTAGTGGGAATGTGTTGGGACAGGGGCTTCCCTTAGATGGCTACACCTTC.

The chain joins TRBV5-1 to TRBJ1-2; D remains ambiguous. This CDR3 is built from 14 residues. CDR1 and CDR2 (germline): SGHRS, YFSETQ. Trimming took 0 bases from V and 3 from J, leaving 9 bases between them. The CDR3, as DNA: TGCGCCAGCAGCTTGGAGGCAGGCTACTATGGCTACACCTTC. It translates to CASSLEAGYYGYTF.

The CDR3 region has the DNA TGTGCCAGCAGCGTAGCTGACGGACGGACTCAAGAGACCCAGTACTTC. This gives the protein CASSVADGRTQETQYF. The chain recombines TRBV9 with TRBJ2-5; a weak D match, TRBD2 (5 bases). The CDR3 has 16 residues. Trimming removed 0 bases from V and 2 bases from J, with 14 bases in between. The V gene's germline CDR1 is SGDLS and CDR2 YYNGEE. Supplemented by reference TRBV9 and TRBJ2-5, the full variable domain reads DSGVTQTPKHLITATGQRVTLRCSPRSGDLSVYWYQQSLDQGLQFLIQYYNGEERAKGNILERFSAQQFPDLHSELNLSSLELGDSALYFCASSVADGRTQETQYFGPGTRLLVL.

The rearrangement joins TRBV6-4 to TRBJ1-5, with D unclear. The CDR3 length is 14 residues. The V end lost 3 bases, the J end lost 0 bases, and 6 bases lay between the germline ends. Germline assignment: CDR1 MRHNA and CDR2 SNTAGT. The DNA for the CDR3 is TGTGCCAGCAGTGATTCGTTTAGCAATCAGCCCCAGCATTTT. It specifies CASSDSFSNQPQHF.

This clone has a single count. The V gene is TRBV7-6, the J gene TRBJ1-6; D gene unclear. Germline V gene sequence: CDR1 SGHVS, CDR2 FNYEAQ. CDR3 length: 13 amino acids. Deletions cut 4 bases from V and 10 bases from J, with 11 bases between. CDR3 DNA: TGTGCCAGCAGCTCAAAAGAGGGATCACCCCTCCACTTT. This codes for CASSSKEGSPLHF.